A selection of T cell receptor beta chains follows, all from one sample in a study of T cell responses to AZD1222 COVID-19 vaccine. Measured with immunoSEQ multiplex PCR; TCRdb has only the in-frame clones, and not every one. The data show 25,000 to 35,000 clones, 93% seen once. The sample in question was peripheral blood, obtained on day 0 of AZD1222 vaccination. The receptor set was obtained from an adult in good health. Each CDR3 is given with its conserved first and last residue. The D gene is left open where the match is weak.

j_call,cdr3_length,d_call,v_call,cdr3_aa,cdr3_nt
TRBJ1-4,16,TRBD1,TRBV5-1,CASSLGRGQGVEKLFF,TGCGCCAGCAGCTTGGGCAGGGGGCAAGGGGTGGAAAAACTGTTTTTT
TRBJ2-7,14,.,TRBV5-1,CASSWGPEGYEQYF,TGCGCCAGCAGCTGGGGCCCCGAGGGGTACGAGCAGTACTTC
TRBJ2-2,14,TRBD1,TRBV5-5,CASRPGQGTGELFF,TGTGCCAGCAGACCGGGACAGGGCACCGGGGAGCTGTTTTTT
TRBJ2-7,16,TRBD2,TRBV25-1,CASSGGKSGRAEEQYF,TGTGCCAGCAGTGGGGGGAAAAGCGGGAGGGCGGAGGAGCAGTACTTC
TRBJ2-5,15,.,TRBV5-1,CASSPSVAGQETQYF,TGCGCCAGCAGCCCCTCGGTGGCGGGGCAAGAGACCCAGTACTTC
TRBJ2-1,13,.,TRBV27,CASSLSGGVEQFF,TGTGCCAGCAGTTTATCAGGAGGGGTTGAGCAGTTCTTC
TRBJ2-1,15,.,TRBV5-6,CASSFGGSRDNEQFF,TGTGCCAGCAGCTTCGGCGGGTCGAGGGACAATGAGCAGTTCTTC
TRBJ1-4,12,.,TRBV5-6,CASSLSGFWLFF,TGTGCCAGCAGCTTGTCAGGGTTTTGGTTGTTTTTT
TRBJ2-7,14,.,TRBV12-5,CASEVSGPWDGQYF,TGTGCTAGTGAAGTGTCAGGCCCGTGGGACGGGCAGTACTTC
TRBJ1-1,17,.,TRBV7-8,CASSLGRSVRGNTEAFF,TGTGCCAGCAGCTTAGGTCGGTCGGTCCGAGGGAACACTGAAGCTTTCTTT